This entry concerns a single TCR beta chain. Original processing methods: Estimated nucleated cell counts came from reference gene primer amplification. Clones were read by immunoSEQ multiplex PCR, and TCRdb kept only the in-frame ones, dropping some. V, J and clone size are those of that table, while D and trimming were read from the DNA. The sample consists of around 180,000 clones, more than 75% of them appearing once. These data are taken from a study of blood T cell repertoires in COVID-19. Study in general: Samples of COVID-19 (acute and convalescent) were obtained from the United States, Italy and Spain.

V was shortened by 6 bases and J by 5 bases, with 13 bases between the two germline ends. This CDR3 has 13 amino acids. The germline gives CDR1 MNHEY, CDR2 SMNVEV (reference sequence). Participants were aged about 18 to 89 years from around 25 US areas. Researchers sorted participants into cohorts using their self-reported clinical history. Sequences were obtained from PBMCs or T cells enriched from blood (not recorded which). This TCR was recovered from a woman aged 45-65 years with acute COVID-19. This chain connects TRBV27 to TRBJ1-1, with D hard to call. CDR3 DNA sequence: TGTGCCAGCAGGTACCCTGGCAGGACTGAAGCTTTCTTT. Residues: CASRYPGRTEAFF.